These 24 T cell receptor beta chains came from one sample sequenced in a study of tumor and adjacent non-tumor tissue in lung cancer. This sample's RNA came from whole unsorted tissue. More than 3 cm separated this lung sample from the edge of the tumor. A modified ARM-PCR protocol with three rounds of nested PCR amplified TCRbeta. A single record per CDR3 protein comes from TCRdb applying MiXCR to the multiplex PCR reads. This sample carries some 100,000 distinct CDR3 sequences, about 80% of them seen once, and the ten largest clones take around 30%. Sequenced input: distant non-tumor lung tissue. The origin of the receptors is a man in his sixties with small cell lung cancer.

Details on this clonotype: At one of its ends the junction is not consistent with the germline gene, which may arise from a read error. This chain connects TRBV11-2 to TRBJ2-2, with 7 bases fitting TRBD2. The CDR3 covers 14 residues. Germline V gene data show CDR1 as SGHAT and CDR2 as FQNNGV. CDR3 sequence: CASSLSRETGELFF. Written as DNA, the CDR3 is TGTGCCAGTAGCTTATCGCGGGAGACTGGGGAGCTGTTTTTT. Using reference TRBV11-2 and TRBJ2-2 for the parts outside the CDR3, the full variable domain is EAGVAQSPRYKIIEKRQSVAFWCNPISGHATLYWYQQILGQGPKLLIQFQNNGVVDDSQLPKDRFSAERLKGVDSTLKIQPAKLEDSAVYLCASSLSRETGELFFGEGSRLTVL.

Concerning this clonotype itself: Given the absence of the conserved phenylalanine or tryptophan at the CDR3 end, a read error is likely. The genes are TRBV6-5 and TRBJ2-1; 11 bases match TRBD2. The CDR3 covers 17 residues. CDR1 and CDR2 from the germline V gene are MNHEY and SVGAGI. CDR3 loop: CDSSYSIWGLADNEQFL. CDR3 coding DNA: TGTGACAGCAGTTACTCGATCTGGGGACTAGCGGATAATGAGCAGTTCTTA.

About this clonotype: At one boundary the junction diverges from the germline segment, which might be a read error. The CDR3 nucleotides read TGTGCCAGCAGGCCGCTAGCGGGACCATACAATGAGCAATTATTC. This translates into CASRPLAGPYNEQLF. This chain uses TRBV6-5 with TRBJ2-1; 9 nucleotides align to TRBD2. Germline CDR1 MNHEY, CDR2 SVGAGI. This CDR3 is 15 amino acids long.

Of note for this clonotype: Just one base apart from a much larger clone, this may be a read error. This chain connects TRBV7-9 to TRBJ2-3; no clear D gene. Trimming stripped 5 bases from V and 2 bases from J, with 5 bases between. Germline assignment: CDR1 SEHNR and CDR2 FQNEAQ (reference sequence). The CDR3 runs to 12 residues. Here the CDR3 DNA reads TGTGCCAGCAGCCCAATCACAGATACGCAGTATTTT. Translated: CASSPITDTQYF. The full variable domain, with the rest looked up from reference TRBV7-9 and TRBJ2-3, is DTGVSQNPRHKITKRGQNVTFRCDPISEHNRLYWYRQTLGQGPEFLTYFQNEAQLEKSRLLSDRFSAERPKGSFSTLEIQRTEQGDSAMYLCASSPITDTQYFGPGTRLTVL.

On this clonotype: At one end the junction does not follow the germline gene, possibly because of a read error. The chain carries TRBV29-1 and TRBJ1-2; 8 bases align to TRBD1. The CDR3 sequence is 14 residues long. Per germline, CDR1 SQVTM and CDR2 ANQGSEA. For the CDR3, the DNA is TGCAGCGTTGCGACAGGGGAATTAGGCTATGGCCACACCTTC. Residues: CSVATGELGYGHTF.

Comment on this clonotype: One end of the junction varies from germline; a read error may be responsible. The J gene is TRBJ2-5, the V gene TRBV6-5; perhaps TRBD2 as D (7 bases). This CDR3 is built from 16 residues. Germline CDR1 and CDR2: MNHEY and SVGAGI. In nucleotides, the CDR3 is TGTGCCAGCAGTTACTCGGGGGGGGCGCCCCGAGAGACCCAACACTTC. Residues: CASSYSGGAPRETQHF.

Worth noting for this clonotype: It is likely a read error, because the conserved phenylalanine at the end of the CDR3 is missing. The chain has TRBV20-1 and TRBJ2-1; tentative D call: TRBD1 (6 bases). The germline V gene has CDR1 DFQATT and CDR2 SNEGSKA (reference sequence). This CDR3 comprises 13 residues. The DNA of the CDR3 is TGCAGTGCTAGATTAACAGGGATGGATGATCAGTTCATC. Its translation is CSARLTGMDDQFI.

In its sample, this clonotype was seen once. The V gene is TRBV7-3, the J gene TRBJ2-1; 7 bases map to TRBD2. Germline V lookup: CDR1 SGHTA, CDR2 FQGTGA. The CDR3 is 15 residues long. V was clipped by 5 bases and J by 6 bases; unmatched bases: 10. In DNA form, the CDR3 reads TGTGCCAGCAGCCAGAGACTAGCAAGAGGCAATGAGCAGTTCTTC. Translation: CASSQRLARGNEQFF. The full variable domain, completed using reference TRBV7-3 and TRBJ2-1, is GAGVSQTPSNKVTEKGKYVELRCDPISGHTALYWYRQSLGQGPEFLIYFQGTGAADDSGLPNDRFFAVRPEGSVSTLKIQRTERGDSAVYLCASSQRLARGNEQFFGPGTRLTVL.

Comment on this clonotype: A much larger clone lies a single base off, so this may be a read error. This chain joins TRBV5-1 and TRBJ2-6; D possibly matches TRBD1 or TRBD2 (5 bases each). CDR1 is SGHRS, CDR2 YFSETQ, per germline. This CDR3 has 15 amino acids. As DNA, the CDR3 is TGCGCCAGCAACTTGATGGGGGCTGGGGCCAACGTCCTGACTTTC. Translated: CASNLMGAGANVLTF. The full variable domain, with the rest looked up from reference TRBV5-1 and TRBJ2-6, is KAGVTQTPRYLIKTRGQQVTLSCSPISGHRSVSWYQQTPGQGLQFLFEYFSETQRNKGNFPGRFSGRQFSNSRSEMNVSTLELGDSALYLCASNLMGAGANVLTFGAGSRLTVL.

The rearrangement joins TRBV4-1 to TRBJ2-1; the match to TRBD2 covers 10 bases. V was clipped by 0 bases and J by 13 bases; unmatched bases: 15. CDR1 MGHRA and CDR2 YSYEKL come from the germline V gene. This CDR3 is 17 amino acids long. The CDR3 region is CASSQEASGSSYKEQFF. Written as DNA, the CDR3 is TGCGCCAGCAGCCAAGAGGCTAGCGGGAGTTCCTACAAAGAACAGTTCTTC.

This clonotype occurred a few times. The junction differs from germline at one of its ends, possibly a read error. CDR3 nucleotide sequence: TGTGCCAGCAGCTCATGGGGGGCCACAAATACACAGTATTTT. It yields the protein CASSSWGATNTQYF. This sequence joins TRBV11-2 and TRBJ2-3; perhaps D is TRBD1 or TRBD2 (6 bases each). The germline V gene has CDR1 SGHAT and CDR2 FQNNGV. The CDR3 totals 14 residues.

Points on this clonotype: This CDR3 fails to terminate in the conserved phenylalanine or tryptophan, so it likely reflects a read error. The chain uses TRBV6-5 and TRBJ2-1, with 9 bases lining up with TRBD2. Germline loops: CDR1 MNHEY, CDR2 SVGAGI. The CDR3 extends over 14 amino acids. The CDR3 sequence: CPSIFSGGRNEQFL. DNA of the CDR3: TGTCCCAGCATCTTTAGCGGGGGTAGGAATGAGCAGTTCTTA.

With respect to this clonotype: This may arise from a read error, as a much more abundant clone is one base away. The rearrangement joins TRBV5-1 to TRBJ2-2, with TRBD2 matching over 7 bases. V was pared by 2 bases and J by 4 bases, with 5 bases of the junction left unmatched. This CDR3 is built from 15 residues. Germline V gene lookup returns CDR1 SGHRS and CDR2 YFSETQ. The CDR3 region has the DNA TGCGCCAGCAGCTTACCGGGAGGTGTCACCGGGGAGCTGTTTTTT. Translation gives CASSLPGGVTGELFF.

The table lists this clonotype with many counts. The CDR3, as DNA: TGTGCCTGGACTCGGGACTCGGGGGGCTACACCTTC. Protein product: CAWTRDSGGYTF. V and J are TRBV30 and TRBJ1-2; the D gene is possibly TRBD1 (5 bases). The CDR3 covers 12 residues. The V gene lost 4 bases and the J gene lost 8 bases, with 14 bases spanning the gap. Germline V CDR1 and CDR2: GTSNPN, SVGIG (reference sequence).

Regarding this clonotype: A much larger clone is a single base away; this may be a read error. The V and J genes are TRBV20-1 and TRBJ1-6; 10 bases line up with TRBD1. The CDR3 is 15 amino acids. Germline CDR1 reads DFQATT; CDR2 reads SNEGSKA (reference sequence). Here the CDR3 DNA reads TGCAGTGCTAGTTTCGGGACAGGGGTCGATTCACCCATCCACTTT. Protein: CSASFGTGVDSPIHF.

The chain uses TRBV11-2 and TRBJ2-5; D tentatively reads TRBD1 or TRBD2 (5 bases each). The DNA end favors TRBJ2-1, so the J call may be wrong. The CDR3 extends over 13 amino acids. The germline gives CDR1 SGHAT, CDR2 FQNNGV. CDR3 loop: CASSFGTKGAQFF. Here the CDR3 DNA reads TGTGCCAGCAGCTTCGGGACCAAAGGGGCCCAGTTCTTC.

Concerning this clonotype itself: Since no conserved phenylalanine or tryptophan closes the CDR3, a read error is the likely cause. J is TRBJ2-1 and V is TRBV11-2, with 13 bases identical to TRBD2. Germline CDR1 SGHAT, CDR2 FQNNGV. The CDR3 sequence is 17 residues long. CDR3 in DNA: TGTGCCAACAGCTTAGTGGCTCGGACTAGCGGGAGAAATGAGCAGTTCTCC. Its translation is CANSLVARTSGRNEQFS.

Comments on this clonotype: A read error may account for a junction end that differs from germline. V gene TRBV6-5 combines with J gene TRBJ1-2; no clear D gene. CDR1 is MNHEY, CDR2 SVGAGI, per germline. The CDR3 runs 12 residues. The CDR3 coding sequence is TGTGCCAGCAGCCCCCGGAGGACCGGCTACATTTTC. Translation: CASSPRRTGYIF.

Turning to this clonotype: A much larger clone is a single base away; this may be a read error. This sequence joins TRBV20-1 and TRBJ1-2; weak D call: TRBD1 (5 bases). The CDR3 length is 14 residues. Germline CDR1 and CDR2: DFQATT and SNEGSKA (reference sequence). The CDR3 region has the DNA TGCAGTGCCGCGGGGCAGGCCGGGTTCTATGGCTACATCTTC. It encodes CSAAGQAGFYGYIF.

The table lists this clonotype with a few counts. A much larger clone is a single base away; this may be a read error. This chain connects TRBV7-9 to TRBJ2-1, with D possibly TRBD2 on 6 matching bases. This CDR3 is built from 16 residues. Germline V gene data show CDR1 as SEHNR and CDR2 as FQNEAQ (reference sequence). The CDR3 sequence: CASSLSLAGSYNEQIF. In DNA, the CDR3 is TGTGCCAGCAGCTTATCCCTCGCGGGGTCCTACAATGAGCAGATCTTC. The full variable domain, rest sourced from reference TRBV7-9 and TRBJ2-1, is DTGVSQNPRHKITKRGQNVTFRCDPISEHNRLYWYRQTLGQGPEFLTYFQNEAQLEKSRLLSDRFSAERPKGSFSTLEIQRTEQGDSAMYLCASSLSLAGSYNEQIFGPGTRLTVL.

Regarding this clonotype: At one boundary the junction diverges from the germline segment, which might be a read error. This rearrangement joins TRBV20-1 to TRBJ2-1; D possibly corresponds to TRBD1 (5 bases). The CDR3 length is 12 residues. Germline-derived CDR1 and CDR2 are DFQATT and SNEGSKA (reference sequence). DNA for the CDR3: TGTAAAGGGGATAGCCCCCTGGGTGAGCAGTTCTTC. As protein: CKGDSPLGEQFF.

With regard to this clonotype: No conserved phenylalanine or tryptophan ends this CDR3, so it is likely a read error. The genes are TRBV29-1 and TRBJ1-2; D is undetermined. Germline V gene sequence: CDR1 SQVTM, CDR2 ANQGSEA. Trimming took off 3 bases at V and 6 bases at J, with 11 bases between the two ends. This CDR3 has 12 residues. The CDR3 region has the DNA TGCAGCGTTGATTCCGTGGTTCATGGCTACACCTCC. Protein product: CSVDSVVHGYTS.

Concerning this clonotype itself: The junction departs from germline at one end; a sequencing error may be responsible. This chain connects TRBV11-2 to TRBJ2-1; D perhaps matches TRBD2 (6 bases). Germline V gene data show CDR1 as SGHAT and CDR2 as FQNNGV. The CDR3 is 15 amino acids. Written as DNA, the CDR3 is TGCGCCAGGACCTTGGCGGGAAGGTCCTACAATGAGCAGTTCTTC. Amino acid sequence: CARTLAGRSYNEQFF. The complete variable domain, with remaining parts taken from reference TRBV11-2 and TRBJ2-1, reads EAGVAQSPRYKIIEKRQSVAFWCNPISGHATLYWYQQILGQGPKLLIQFQNNGVVDDSQLPKDRFSAERLKGVDSTLKIQPAKLEDSAVYLCARTLAGRSYNEQFFGPGTRLTVL.

Concerning this clonotype: The junction and the germline gene differ at one end; a read error may be behind it. The chain recombines TRBV29-1 with TRBJ2-1, with unresolved D. CDR1 and CDR2 from the germline V gene are SQVTM and ANQGSEA. CDR3 length: 16 amino acids. The CDR3 loop reads CSIGDVAASSYNEKFF. CDR3 DNA sequence: TGTAGCATTGGAGATGTGGCGGCCAGCTCCTACAATGAGAAGTTCTTC.